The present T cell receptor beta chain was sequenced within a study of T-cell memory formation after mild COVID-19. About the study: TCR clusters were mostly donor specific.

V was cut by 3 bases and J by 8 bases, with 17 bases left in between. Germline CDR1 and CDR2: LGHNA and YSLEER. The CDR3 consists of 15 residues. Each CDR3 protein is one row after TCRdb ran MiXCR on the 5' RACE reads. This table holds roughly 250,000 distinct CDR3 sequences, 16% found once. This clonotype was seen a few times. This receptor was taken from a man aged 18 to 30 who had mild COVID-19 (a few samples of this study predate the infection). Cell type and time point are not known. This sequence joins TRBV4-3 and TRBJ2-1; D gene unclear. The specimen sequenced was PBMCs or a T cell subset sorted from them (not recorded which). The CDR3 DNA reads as TGCGCCAGCAGCCAGAAAAGGGCCTCCAATGATGAGCAGTTCTTC. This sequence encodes CASSQKRASNDEQFF.